Listed here are 27 T cell receptor beta chains from one sample, sequenced in a study of T cells in tuberculosis. The data were produced by immunoSEQ multiplex PCR, yet TCRdb's version contains in-frame clones alone and is incomplete. The sample carries under 45,000 clones, approximately 95% recorded once. The source material was PBMCs. The receptors shown here come from a donor between 10 and 35 years old with latent tuberculosis or without tuberculosis infection.

This chain links TRBV13 with TRBJ2-2; D possibly corresponds to TRBD1 (5 bases). The CDR3 runs 14 residues. CDR1 is PRHDT and CDR2 is FYEKMQ in the germline V gene (reference sequence). Trimming shortened V by 8 bases and J by 4 bases, and 14 bases separated the two germline ends. The CDR3 spells CASQTGHLTGELFF. CDR3 coding DNA: TGTGCCAGCCAAACTGGACACCTCACCGGGGAGCTGTTTTTT.

This clone was recorded only once. V usage is TRBV4-1 and J usage is TRBJ2-7; D remains unclear. V lost 0 bases and J lost 4, with 7 bases in between. Looked up from germline, CDR1 is MGHRA and CDR2 is YSYEKL. This CDR3 has 13 residues. The CDR3 DNA reads TGCGCCAGCAGCCAAGATTCGGGTTACGAGCAGTACTTC. The encoded protein is CASSQDSGYEQYF.

This rearrangement joins TRBV6-1 to TRBJ2-7, with 7 bases fitting TRBD2. Trimming removed 6 bases from V and 5 bases from J; junction bases left unmatched: 7. Germline V lookup: CDR1 MNHNS, CDR2 SASEGT. The length of the CDR3 is 13 residues. CDR3 amino acids: CASSPAGHHEQYF. CDR3 nucleotide sequence: TGTGCCAGCAGCCCAGCGGGGCACCACGAGCAGTACTTC.

V and J are TRBV6-4 and TRBJ1-5; TRBD1 aligns across 9 bases. The V gene's germline CDR1 is MRHNA and CDR2 SNTAGT. After removal of 3 bases from V and 3 bases from J, the junction contained 15 bases not matched to a gene. This CDR3 contains 19 residues. CDR3 amino acids: CASSDHLPLDRGSNQPQHF. The CDR3 nucleotides are TGTGCCAGCAGTGATCACCTGCCCCTGGACAGGGGATCCAATCAGCCCCAGCATTTT.

J is TRBJ1-1 and V is TRBV5-1, with 7 bases lining up with TRBD1. V trimming: 5 bases; J trimming: 0 bases; junction bases outside the gene matches: 4. CDR1 and CDR2 from the germline V gene are SGHRS and YFSETQ. The CDR3 spans 14 residues. The CDR3 sequence is CASRAGTVNTEAFF. In DNA form, the CDR3 reads TGCGCCAGCAGGGCCGGGACAGTGAACACTGAAGCTTTCTTT.

The V and J genes are TRBV5-1 and TRBJ1-2; TRBD1 agrees at 7 bases. This CDR3 comprises 13 residues. Trimming at V came to 1 base and at J to 6 bases, leaving 3 bases not matched to a gene. From germline, CDR1 is SGHRS and CDR2 YFSETQ. In DNA form, the CDR3 reads TGCGCCAGCAGCTTGACAGGGGTGGATGGCTACACCTTC. It specifies CASSLTGVDGYTF.

Comment on this clone: Germline and junction disagree at one end, which may indicate a read error. The chain recombines TRBV30 with TRBJ1-1; D perhaps matches TRBD1 (6 bases). The CDR3 covers 13 residues. Germline V CDR1 and CDR2: GTSNPN, SVGIG (reference sequence). CDR3 sequence reads: CAGRDNVNTEAFF. CDR3 coding DNA: TGTGCCGGGAGGGACAATGTGAACACTGAAGCTTTCTTT.

The chain couples TRBV29-1 to TRBJ2-5; 11 bases align to TRBD1. V gave up 7 bases and J gave up 2 bases; unmatched junction bases: 6. Per the germline V gene, CDR1 is SQVTM and CDR2 is ANQGSEA. The CDR3 length is 14 residues. The CDR3 protein is CSGKGTGGQETQYF. The CDR3 DNA reads as TGCAGCGGGAAAGGGACAGGGGGTCAAGAGACCCAGTACTTC.

The genes are TRBV12-5 and TRBJ2-3, with TRBD2 identical over 7 bases. CDR3 length: 13 residues. The germline CDR1 and CDR2 sequences are LGHNT and FRNRAP. The junction had 7 bases not matched to a gene; V was cut back by 6 bases and J by 7 bases. Here the CDR3 DNA reads TGTGCTAGTGGACCGTCGGGGGGAAATACGCAGTATTTT. Translating gives CASGPSGGNTQYF.

This sequence joins TRBV10-3 and TRBJ2-5; 7 bases match TRBD2. The germline V gene has CDR1 ENHRY and CDR2 SYGVKD. The CDR3 sequence is 15 residues long. The trim removed 8 bases at V and 3 bases at J, leaving 12 bases unmatched. The CDR3, as DNA: TGTGCCATCTGGTGGCTGGCGGGGGTGGAAGAGACCCAGTACTTC. This codes for CAIWWLAGVEETQYF.

CDR3 bases: TGTGCCAGCCAACAGGGTTTTCACGAGCAGTACTTC. Its translation: CASQQGFHEQYF. The genes are TRBV6-5 and TRBJ2-7, with TRBD1 as a possible D gene (6 bases). Germline-derived CDR1 and CDR2 are MNHEY and SVGAGI. Deletions cut 8 bases from V and 5 bases from J, with 13 bases between. The CDR3 runs to 12 residues.

V gene TRBV10-2 combines with J gene TRBJ2-1; TRBD2 aligns across 11 bases. The trim removed 6 bases at V and 0 bases at J, leaving 4 bases unmatched. Germline V gives CDR1 WSHSY, CDR2 SAAADI. The CDR3 spans 16 residues. The CDR3 region is CASRTSGESSYNEQFF. The CDR3 nucleotides are TGCGCCAGCAGGACTAGCGGGGAAAGCTCCTACAATGAGCAGTTCTTC.

This chain uses TRBV5-1 with TRBJ1-1, with TRBD1 matching over 9 bases. Germline CDR1 reads SGHRS; CDR2 reads YFSETQ. The CDR3 is made up of 16 amino acids. The junction had 11 bases not matched to a gene; V was cut back by 4 bases and J by 4 bases. CDR3 DNA: TGCGCCAGCAGCCCCGGGACAGGGAAGAAGAGCACTGAAGCTTTCTTT. Its translation is CASSPGTGKKSTEAFF.

The chain links TRBV18 to TRBJ1-6; TRBD1 aligns across 10 bases. This CDR3 is 14 amino acids long. V was pared by 6 bases and J by 15 bases, with 11 bases of the junction left unmatched. CDR1 and CDR2 (germline): KGHSH, LQKENI. In DNA form, the CDR3 reads TGTGCCAGCTCCCTCGGGGGGACAGGGGACGACCTCCACTTT. Its translation is CASSLGGTGDDLHF.

The rearrangement uses TRBV27 and TRBJ1-6; TRBD1 might be the D (6 bases). This CDR3 spans 20 amino acids. V was cut by 7 bases and J by 2 bases, with 27 bases left in between. Germline CDR1 is MNHEY and CDR2 is SMNVEV (reference sequence). The CDR3 spells CASKPFTRDTPFAYNSPLHF. Written as DNA, the CDR3 is TGTGCCAGCAAACCATTCACCCGGGACACCCCCTTCGCCTATAATTCACCCCTCCACTTT.

The V and J genes are TRBV13 and TRBJ1-4, with 7 nucleotides matching TRBD1. This CDR3 region has 16 residues. V shed 5 bases and J 6 bases; nucleotides not matched to a gene: 12. Germline CDR1 reads PRHDT; CDR2 reads FYEKMQ (reference sequence). The CDR3 nucleotides read TGTGCCAGCAGCCCAGGACAGGTAACGACGCATGAAAAACTGTTTTTT. Translation gives CASSPGQVTTHEKLFF.

The CDR3 sequence is CAWLPPGTSGGGGTGELFF. In DNA, the CDR3 is TGTGCCTGGCTTCCGCCCGGGACTAGCGGGGGGGGCGGCACCGGGGAGCTGTTTTTT. The V and J genes are TRBV30 and TRBJ2-2; 16 bases line up with TRBD2. The CDR3 extends over 19 amino acids. Trimming at V came to 5 bases and at J to 4 bases, leaving 13 bases not matched to a gene. Germline V gene sequence: CDR1 GTSNPN, CDR2 SVGIG (reference sequence).

The gene calls are TRBV19 and TRBJ1-5; D unclear. From germline, CDR1 is LNHDA and CDR2 SQIVND (reference sequence). This CDR3 is 19 amino acids long. Deletions cut 5 bases from V and 2 bases from J, with 25 bases between. CDR3 region: CASSYRPNNLGVGNQPQHF. CDR3 nucleotides: TGTGCCAGTAGTTATCGGCCCAATAATCTGGGCGTGGGCAATCAGCCCCAGCATTTT.

V is TRBV20-1 and J is TRBJ2-7; 7 nucleotides agree with TRBD1. CDR1 is DFQATT, CDR2 SNEGSKA, per germline (reference sequence). V was pared by 3 bases and J by 6 bases, with 2 bases of the junction left unmatched. The CDR3 has 11 residues. The CDR3 is CSASRQGEQYF. In DNA form, the CDR3 reads TGCAGTGCTAGTCGACAGGGCGAGCAGTACTTC.

V is TRBV7-8 and J is TRBJ2-7, with D perhaps TRBD2 (5 bases). V lost 5 bases, J lost 3 bases, and 17 bases lay in between. The CDR3 is 15 residues long. Germline assignment: CDR1 SGHVS and CDR2 FQNEAQ. The CDR3 DNA reads TGTGCCAGCAGCCAGGACTCCCTACCTAACTACGAGCAGTACTTC. It translates to CASSQDSLPNYEQYF.

This chain links TRBV7-9 with TRBJ2-2; D is undetermined. V lost 4 bases and J 4 bases, leaving 10 bases between the germline ends. Germline lookup yields CDR1 SEHNR and CDR2 FQNEAQ (reference sequence). The CDR3 is 14 residues long. CDR3 in amino acids: CASSWSIGTGELFF. DNA for the CDR3: TGTGCCAGCAGCTGGTCGATCGGCACCGGGGAGCTGTTTTTT.

The V call is TRBV7-6, the J call TRBJ2-7, with a weak D call TRBD2 (5 bases). Trimming shortened V by 0 bases and J by 7 bases, and 13 bases separated the two germline ends. This CDR3 has 14 residues. Germline V gene data show CDR1 as SGHVS and CDR2 as FNYEAQ. The CDR3 region has the DNA TGTGCCAGCAGCTTAGCATTTCGGGGTGGGGAGCAGTACTTC. Protein product: CASSLAFRGGEQYF.

The chain has TRBV7-2 and TRBJ1-6; no definite D call. The CDR3 spans 16 residues. The V and J ends lost 1 base and 9 bases respectively, with 16 bases between them. CDR1 is SGHTA, CDR2 FQGNSA, per germline. CDR3 bases: TGTGCCAGCAGCTTAGGGCTTAAGACGGGTGGTTCACCCCTCCACTTT. As protein: CASSLGLKTGGSPLHF.

This chain links TRBV6-5 with TRBJ2-1; the D gene is possibly TRBD2 (5 bases). Germline assignment: CDR1 MNHEY and CDR2 SVGAGI. V was clipped by 5 bases and J by 7 bases, with 18 bases between them. The CDR3 runs 15 residues. In nucleotides, the CDR3 is TGTGCCAGCAGTATCGGCACACCCCCGGGGAATGAGCAGTTCTTC. This translates into CASSIGTPPGNEQFF.

This chain uses TRBV28 with TRBJ2-6; tentative D call: TRBD1 (6 bases). Trimming shortened V by 7 bases and J by 0 bases, and 19 bases separated the two germline ends. CDR1 and CDR2 from the germline V gene are MDHEN and SYDVKM. The CDR3 is made up of 18 amino acids. The CDR3 DNA follows: TGTGCCAGCACCCCCGCCCAGGGGCTACGCTCTGGGGCCAACGTCCTGACTTTC. Translation: CASTPAQGLRSGANVLTF. Looking up the rest from reference TRBV28 and TRBJ2-6 gives the full variable domain: DVKVTQSSRYLVKRTGEKVFLECVQDMDHENMFWYRQDPGLGLRLIYFSYDVKMKEKGDIPEGYSVSREKKERFSLILESASTNQTSMYLCASTPAQGLRSGANVLTFGAGSRLTVL.

This rearrangement joins TRBV11-2 to TRBJ2-5; TRBD2 agrees at 7 bases. Germline V lookup: CDR1 SGHAT, CDR2 FQNNGV. The CDR3 runs 15 residues. The V gene end was trimmed by 3 bases and the J gene end by 1 base; junction bases not matched to a gene: 5. In DNA, the CDR3 is TGTGCCAGCAGCTTCTTCAGGACTAGCCAAGAGACCCAGTACTTC. Its translation is CASSFFRTSQETQYF.

CDR3 amino acids: CASSDLYEQYF. For the CDR3, the DNA is TGTGCCAGCAGTGACCTCTACGAGCAGTACTTC. This chain links TRBV6-1 with TRBJ2-7; D unresolved. The germline V gene encodes CDR1 MNHNS and CDR2 SASEGT. The V and J ends lost 3 bases and 3 bases respectively, with 3 bases between them. The CDR3 is 11 residues long.